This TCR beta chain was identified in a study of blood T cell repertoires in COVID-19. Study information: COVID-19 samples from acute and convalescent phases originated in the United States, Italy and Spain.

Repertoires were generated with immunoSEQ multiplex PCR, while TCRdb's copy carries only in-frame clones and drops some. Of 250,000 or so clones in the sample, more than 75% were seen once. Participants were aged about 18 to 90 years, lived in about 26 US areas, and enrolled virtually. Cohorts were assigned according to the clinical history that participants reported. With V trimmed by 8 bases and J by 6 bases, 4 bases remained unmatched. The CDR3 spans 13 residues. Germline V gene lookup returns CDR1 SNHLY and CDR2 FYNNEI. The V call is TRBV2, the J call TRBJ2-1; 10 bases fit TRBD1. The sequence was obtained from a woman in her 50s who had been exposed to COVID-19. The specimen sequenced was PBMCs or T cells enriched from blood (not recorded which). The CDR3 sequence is CASRQGAVNEQFF. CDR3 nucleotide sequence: TGTGCCAGCCGACAGGGGGCGGTCAATGAGCAGTTCTTC.